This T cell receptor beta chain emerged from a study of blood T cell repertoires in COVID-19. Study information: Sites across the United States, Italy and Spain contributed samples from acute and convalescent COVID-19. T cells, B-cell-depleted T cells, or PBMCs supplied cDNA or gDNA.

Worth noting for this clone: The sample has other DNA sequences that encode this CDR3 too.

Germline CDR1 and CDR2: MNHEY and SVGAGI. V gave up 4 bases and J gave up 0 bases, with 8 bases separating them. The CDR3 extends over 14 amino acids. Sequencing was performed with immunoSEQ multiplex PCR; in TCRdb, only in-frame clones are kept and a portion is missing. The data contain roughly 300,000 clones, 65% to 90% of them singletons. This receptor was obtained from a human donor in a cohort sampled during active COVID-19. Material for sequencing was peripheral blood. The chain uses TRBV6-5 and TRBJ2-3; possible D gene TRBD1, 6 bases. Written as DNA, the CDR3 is TGTGCCAGCAGTTCAGGGGATAGCACAGATACGCAGTATTTT. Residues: CASSSGDSTDTQYF.